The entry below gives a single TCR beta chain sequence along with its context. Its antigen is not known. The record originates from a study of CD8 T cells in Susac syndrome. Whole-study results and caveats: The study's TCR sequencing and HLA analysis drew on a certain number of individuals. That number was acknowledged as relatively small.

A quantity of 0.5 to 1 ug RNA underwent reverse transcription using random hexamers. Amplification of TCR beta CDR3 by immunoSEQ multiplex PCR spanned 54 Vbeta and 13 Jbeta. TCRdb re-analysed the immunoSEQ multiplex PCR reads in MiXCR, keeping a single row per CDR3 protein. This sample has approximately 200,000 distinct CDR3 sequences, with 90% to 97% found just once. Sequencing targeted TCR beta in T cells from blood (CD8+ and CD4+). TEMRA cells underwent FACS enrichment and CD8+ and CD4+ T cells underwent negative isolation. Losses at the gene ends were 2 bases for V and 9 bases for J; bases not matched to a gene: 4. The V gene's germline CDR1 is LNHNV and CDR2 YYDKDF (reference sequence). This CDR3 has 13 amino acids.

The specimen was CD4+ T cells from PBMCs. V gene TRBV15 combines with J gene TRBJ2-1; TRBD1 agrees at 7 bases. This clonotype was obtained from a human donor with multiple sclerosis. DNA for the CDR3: TGTGCCACCAGCAGACCGACAGGGTTTGAGCAGTTCTTC. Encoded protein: CATSRPTGFEQFF. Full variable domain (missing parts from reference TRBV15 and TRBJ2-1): DAMVIQNPRYQVTQFGKPVTLSCSQTLNHNVMYWYQQKSSQAPKLLFHYYDKDFNNEADTPDNFQSRRPNTSFCFLDIRSPGLGDTAMYLCATSRPTGFEQFFGPGTRLTVL.